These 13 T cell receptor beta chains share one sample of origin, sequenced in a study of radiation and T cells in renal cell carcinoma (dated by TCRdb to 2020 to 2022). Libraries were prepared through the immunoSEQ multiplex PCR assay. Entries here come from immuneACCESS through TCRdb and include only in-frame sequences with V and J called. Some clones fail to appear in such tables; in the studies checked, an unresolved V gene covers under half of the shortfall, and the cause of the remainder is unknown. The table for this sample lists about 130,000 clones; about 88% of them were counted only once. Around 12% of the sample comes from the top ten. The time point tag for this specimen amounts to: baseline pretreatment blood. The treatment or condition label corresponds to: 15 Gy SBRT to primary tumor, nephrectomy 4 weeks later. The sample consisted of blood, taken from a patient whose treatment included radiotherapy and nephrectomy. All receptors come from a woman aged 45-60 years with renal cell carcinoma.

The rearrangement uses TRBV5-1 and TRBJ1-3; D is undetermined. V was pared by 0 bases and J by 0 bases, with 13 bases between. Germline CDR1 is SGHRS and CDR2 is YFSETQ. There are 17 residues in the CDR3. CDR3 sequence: CASSLVTAGSSGNTIYF. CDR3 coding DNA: TGCGCCAGCAGCTTGGTTACTGCGGGAAGCTCTGGAAACACCATATATTTT.

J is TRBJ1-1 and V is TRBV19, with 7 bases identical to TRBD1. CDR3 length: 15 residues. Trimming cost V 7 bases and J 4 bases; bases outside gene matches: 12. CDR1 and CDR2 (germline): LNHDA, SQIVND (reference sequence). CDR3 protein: CASNAPRQGPTEAFF. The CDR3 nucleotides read TGTGCCAGTAACGCCCCGAGACAGGGCCCCACTGAAGCTTTCTTT.

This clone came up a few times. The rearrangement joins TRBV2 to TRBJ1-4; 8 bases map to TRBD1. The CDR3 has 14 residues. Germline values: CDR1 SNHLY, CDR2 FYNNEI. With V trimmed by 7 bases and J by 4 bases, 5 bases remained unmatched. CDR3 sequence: CASKLDRGNEKLFF. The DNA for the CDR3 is TGTGCCAGCAAGTTAGACAGGGGTAATGAAAAACTGTTTTTT. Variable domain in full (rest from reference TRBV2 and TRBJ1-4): EPEVTQTPSHQVTQMGQEVILRCVPISNHLYFYWYRQILGQKVEFLVSFYNNEISEKSEIFDDQFSVERPDGSNFTLKIRSTKLEDSAMYFCASKLDRGNEKLFFGSGTQLSVL.

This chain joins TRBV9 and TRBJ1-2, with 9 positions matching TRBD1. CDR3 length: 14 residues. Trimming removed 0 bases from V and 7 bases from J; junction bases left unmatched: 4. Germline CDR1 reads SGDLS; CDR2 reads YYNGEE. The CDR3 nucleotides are TGTGCCAGCAGCGTAGATAACAGGGGGCTTGGCTACACCTTC. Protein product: CASSVDNRGLGYTF.

The CDR3 DNA is TGCGCCAGCAGCGGGACAGGGGATCCGCTTGGAGAGACCCAGTACTTC. This encodes CASSGTGDPLGETQYF. J is TRBJ2-5 and V is TRBV5-1, with 10 nucleotides matching TRBD1. Germline V gene sequence: CDR1 SGHRS, CDR2 YFSETQ. V dropped 4 bases and J dropped 4; count of bases not matched to a gene: 10. The CDR3 spans 16 residues.

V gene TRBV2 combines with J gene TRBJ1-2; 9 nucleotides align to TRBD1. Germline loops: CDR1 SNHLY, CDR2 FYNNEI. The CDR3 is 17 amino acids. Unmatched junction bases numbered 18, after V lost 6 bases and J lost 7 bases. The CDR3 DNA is TGTGCCAGCAGCCTCTTAACCGACAGGGGGAATACCGGTGGCTACACCTTC. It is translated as CASSLLTDRGNTGGYTF.

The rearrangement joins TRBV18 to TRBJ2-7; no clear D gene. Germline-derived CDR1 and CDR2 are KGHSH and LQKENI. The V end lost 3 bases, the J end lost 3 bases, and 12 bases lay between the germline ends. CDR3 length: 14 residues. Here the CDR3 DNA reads TGTGCCAGCTCACCTGGACGGAAAAACTACGAGCAGTACTTC. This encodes CASSPGRKNYEQYF. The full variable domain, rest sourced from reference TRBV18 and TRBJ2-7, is NAGVMQNPRHLVRRRGQEARLRCSPMKGHSHVYWYRQLPEEGLKFMVYLQKENIIDESGMPKERFSAEFPKEGPSILRIQQVVRGDSAAYFCASSPGRKNYEQYFGPGTRLTVT.

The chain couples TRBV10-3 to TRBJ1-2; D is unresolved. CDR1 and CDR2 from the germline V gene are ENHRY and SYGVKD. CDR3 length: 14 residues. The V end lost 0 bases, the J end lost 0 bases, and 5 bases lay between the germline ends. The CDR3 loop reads CAISESLANYGYTF. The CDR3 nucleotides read TGTGCCATCAGTGAGTCGTTGGCTAACTATGGCTACACCTTC.

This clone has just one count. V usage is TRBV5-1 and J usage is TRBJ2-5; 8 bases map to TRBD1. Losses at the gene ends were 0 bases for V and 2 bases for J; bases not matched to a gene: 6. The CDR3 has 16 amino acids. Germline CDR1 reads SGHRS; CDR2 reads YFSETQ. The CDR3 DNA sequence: TGCGCCAGCAGCTTGGGGCAGGGGGCAGCGCAAGAGACCCAGTACTTC. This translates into CASSLGQGAAQETQYF.

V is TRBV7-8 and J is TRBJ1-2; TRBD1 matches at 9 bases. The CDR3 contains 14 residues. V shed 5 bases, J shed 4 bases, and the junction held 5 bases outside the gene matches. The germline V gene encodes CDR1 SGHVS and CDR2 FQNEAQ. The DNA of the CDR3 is TGTGCCAGCAGCCGAGCGGACAGGGGCTATGGCTACACCTTC. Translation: CASSRADRGYGYTF. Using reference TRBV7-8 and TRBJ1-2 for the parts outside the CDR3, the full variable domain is GAGVSQSPRYKVAKRGQDVALRCDPISGHVSLFWYQQALGQGPEFLTYFQNEAQLDKSGLPSDRFFAERPEGSVSTLKIQRTQQEDSAVYLCASSRADRGYGYTFGSGTRLTVV.

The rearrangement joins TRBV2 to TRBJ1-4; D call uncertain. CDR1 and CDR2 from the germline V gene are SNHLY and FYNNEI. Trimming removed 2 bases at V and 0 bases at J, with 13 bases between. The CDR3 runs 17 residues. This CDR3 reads CASSEYNLLSTNEKLFF. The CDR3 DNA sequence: TGTGCCAGCAGTGAATATAACCTCCTCTCAACTAATGAAAAACTGTTTTTT.

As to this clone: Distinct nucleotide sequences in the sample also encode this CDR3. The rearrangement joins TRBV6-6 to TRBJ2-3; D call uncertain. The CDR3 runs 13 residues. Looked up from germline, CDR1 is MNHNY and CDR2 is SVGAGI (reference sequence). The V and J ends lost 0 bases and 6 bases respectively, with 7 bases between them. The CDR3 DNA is TGTGCCAGCAGTTACTCGTCTGGGGATACGCAGTATTTT. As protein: CASSYSSGDTQYF.

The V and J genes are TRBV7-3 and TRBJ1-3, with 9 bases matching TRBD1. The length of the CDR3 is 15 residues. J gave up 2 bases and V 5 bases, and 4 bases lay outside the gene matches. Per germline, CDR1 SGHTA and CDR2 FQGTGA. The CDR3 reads CASSPDRGPGNTIYF. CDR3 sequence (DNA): TGTGCCAGCAGCCCGGACAGGGGCCCTGGAAACACCATATATTTT.